The 30 T cell receptor beta chains listed next were all sequenced from one sample in a study of blood T cell repertoires in COVID-19. Generated by immunoSEQ multiplex PCR, the TCRdb table keeps only in-frame clones and is missing some. The table lists about 220,000 clones, roughly nine tenths of them singletons. The sequencing sample was made of PBMCs or T cells enriched from blood (not recorded which). Every receptor here comes from a woman aged 18-29 years in a cohort exposed to, infected with or recovered from COVID-19 (not recorded which).

The rearrangement links TRBV5-6 to TRBJ2-1; 8 bases match TRBD2. Germline V lookup: CDR1 SGHDT, CDR2 YYEEEE. The CDR3 sequence is 15 residues long. The trim removed 2 bases at V and 8 bases at J, leaving 9 bases unmatched. The CDR3 loop is CASSFLSGSFDEQFF. DNA of the CDR3: TGTGCCAGCAGCTTTCTCAGCGGGAGTTTCGATGAGCAGTTCTTC. Filled out from reference TRBV5-6 and TRBJ2-1, the complete variable domain reads DAGVTQSPTHLIKTRGQQVTLRCSPKSGHDTVSWYQQALGQGPQFIFQYYEEEERQRGNFPDRFSGHQFPNYSSELNVNALLLGDSALYLCASSFLSGSFDEQFFGPGTRLTVL.

This clone appeared a single time. Here the CDR3 reads CASSPVRNTEAFF. CDR3 in DNA: TGTGCCAGCTCACCGGTGCGGAACACTGAAGCTTTCTTT. The chain combines TRBV18 with TRBJ1-1; no clear D gene. CDR3 length: 13 amino acids. Trimming left V 3 bases short and J 1 base short, with 6 bases between. Per the germline V gene, CDR1 is KGHSH and CDR2 is LQKENI. The whole variable domain, remainder taken from reference TRBV18 and TRBJ1-1, is NAGVMQNPRHLVRRRGQEARLRCSPMKGHSHVYWYRQLPEEGLKFMVYLQKENIIDESGMPKERFSAEFPKEGPSILRIQQVVRGDSAAYFCASSPVRNTEAFFGQGTRLTVV.

This chain joins TRBV10-3 and TRBJ2-3, with TRBD2 identical over 14 bases. CDR3 size: 16 residues. Germline V gives CDR1 ENHRY, CDR2 SYGVKD. J was trimmed by 5 bases and V by 7 bases; bases with no gene match: 8. CDR3 nucleotides: TGTGCCATCAATACAGGGACTAGCGGGAGTAGAGATACGCAGTATTTT. It specifies CAINTGTSGSRDTQYF.

This sequence joins TRBV10-3 and TRBJ2-5, with 14 bases fitting TRBD2. This CDR3 is 17 amino acids long. The V segment lost 2 bases and the J segment 5 bases; nucleotides outside the gene matches: 7. The V gene's germline CDR1 is ENHRY and CDR2 SYGVKD. The DNA of the CDR3 is TGTGCCATCAGTGAGAGGGGACTAGCGGGAGAATGGGAGACCCAGTACTTC. Residues: CAISERGLAGEWETQYF.

This clone was counted a single time. The chain employs TRBV28 and TRBJ2-7; 7 nucleotides match TRBD1. CDR1 MDHEN and CDR2 SYDVKM come from the germline V gene. The CDR3 contains 15 residues. V shed 4 bases and J 4 bases; nucleotides not matched to a gene: 10. CDR3: CASSSPGQRRYEQYF. The CDR3 DNA follows: TGTGCCAGCAGTTCACCGGGACAGAGGAGATACGAGCAGTACTTC.

V gene TRBV21-1 combines with J gene TRBJ2-7; TRBD2, the D gene given by the table, was not confirmed from the DNA. TRBV21-1 is designated a pseudogene. The CDR3 totals 14 residues. As DNA, the CDR3 is TGTGCCAGCAGCAACCATAACGGGGGTTACGAGCAGTACTTC. It is translated as CASSNHNGGYEQYF.

V and J are TRBV3-1 (or the pseudogene TRBV3-2) and TRBJ2-1; D perhaps matches TRBD2 (7 bases). Per the germline V gene, CDR1 is LGHDT and CDR2 is YNNKEL (reference sequence). Trimming pared 7 bases from V and 4 bases from J, leaving 17 bases between. The CDR3 covers 15 residues. CDR3 in DNA: TGTGCCAGCATGAACAGGGCTAGCGGTTACAATGAGCAGTTCTTC. Amino acids: CASMNRASGYNEQFF.

The chain is built from TRBV24-1 and TRBJ1-5, with TRBD1 matching 9 bases. V lost 10 bases, J lost 2 bases, and 8 bases stayed unmatched. The CDR3 runs 15 residues. From germline, CDR1 is KGHDR and CDR2 SFDVKD. The chain's CDR3 is CATGSGDRGNQPQHF. CDR3 nucleotides: TGTGCCACGGGATCTGGGGACAGGGGCAATCAGCCCCAGCATTTT.

The V call is TRBV11-1, the J call TRBJ2-1, with D unclear. The CDR3 is made up of 13 amino acids. V was cut by 8 bases and J by 5 bases, with 13 bases left in between. Germline CDR1 is SGHAT and CDR2 is FQDESV (reference sequence). CDR3 coding DNA: TGTGCCAGCCGCGCCCCTTATGACAATGAGCAGTTCTTC. Residues: CASRAPYDNEQFF. The variable domain in full, with the rest retrieved from reference TRBV11-1 and TRBJ2-1, is EAEVAQSPRYKITEKSQAVAFWCDPISGHATLYWYRQILGQGPELLVQFQDESVVDDSQLPKDRFSAERLKGVDSTLKIQPAELGDSAMYLCASRAPYDNEQFFGPGTRLTVL.

The chain employs TRBV19 and TRBJ1-1; TRBD1 agrees at 7 bases. The CDR3 is 14 amino acids. Germline assignment: CDR1 LNHDA and CDR2 SQIVND (reference sequence). With 3 bases clipped from V and 10 bases from J, the junction kept 11 bases outside the gene matches. CDR3 nucleotide sequence: TGTGCCAGTAGTATTTCGGAGGGGGCAGTGGGAGCTTTCTTT. Its protein is CASSISEGAVGAFF.

The chain combines TRBV28 with TRBJ1-1; D ambiguous. V lost 5 bases, J lost 8 bases, and 6 bases lay in between. The CDR3 consists of 10 residues. The germline V gene encodes CDR1 MDHEN and CDR2 SYDVKM. The CDR3 protein is CASSETEAFF. The CDR3 DNA reads TGTGCCAGCAGTGAGACAGAAGCTTTCTTT.

V usage is TRBV10-2 and J usage is TRBJ1-2, with no clear D. The CDR3 totals 12 residues. Trimming pared 6 bases from V and 4 bases from J, leaving 9 bases between. Germline V CDR1 and CDR2: WSHSY, SAAADI. CDR3 DNA sequence: TGCGCCAGCAGGCAGGATGCCTATGGCTACACCTTC. Amino acid sequence: CASRQDAYGYTF.

The V and J genes are TRBV4-1 and TRBJ1-4, with 9 bases lining up with TRBD1. Germline values: CDR1 MGHRA, CDR2 YSYEKL. After removal of 4 bases from V and 0 bases from J, the junction contained 3 bases not matched to a gene. The CDR3 has 16 residues. The chain's CDR3 is CASSPGQGTTNEKLFF. The CDR3 bases are TGCGCCAGCAGCCCGGGACAGGGAACAACTAATGAAAAACTGTTTTTT.

The chain links TRBV2 to TRBJ2-3; D is undetermined. The ends were cut back, 8 bases at V and 2 bases at J, with 14 bases in the middle. The CDR3 loop spans 14 amino acids. Germline V gives CDR1 SNHLY, CDR2 FYNNEI. CDR3 nucleotide sequence: TGTGCCAGCCGAGAACTATCTAACACAGATACGCAGTATTTT. Protein product: CASRELSNTDTQYF.

V usage is TRBV30 and J usage is TRBJ1-1, with 7 bases matching TRBD1. Germline CDR1 reads GTSNPN; CDR2 reads SVGIG (reference sequence). The CDR3 loop spans 14 amino acids. The ends lost 0 bases at V and 1 base at J; junction bases unmatched: 2. CDR3 nucleotides: TGTGCCTGGAGTGTACGGGACAGGAACACTGAAGCTTTCTTT. It encodes CAWSVRDRNTEAFF.

The V and J genes are TRBV19 and TRBJ2-1; possible D gene TRBD2, 6 bases. The CDR3 length is 14 residues. Trimming stripped 5 bases from V and 7 bases from J, with 15 bases between. CDR1 LNHDA and CDR2 SQIVND come from the germline V gene (reference sequence). The CDR3 nucleotides are TGTGCCAGTAGTCCTATGGGACTTTATAATGAGCAGTTCTTC. Protein: CASSPMGLYNEQFF.

The sample holds many counts of this clone. The rearrangement links TRBV7-3 to TRBJ2-1, with 7 bases fitting TRBD2. The CDR3 length is 14 residues. Germline-derived CDR1 and CDR2 are SGHTA and FQGTGA. J lost 8 bases, V lost 7 bases, and 11 bases had no gene match. DNA of the CDR3: TGTGCCAGCACCCCGGCTAGCGGCAATGATGAGCAGTTCTTC. Protein: CASTPASGNDEQFF.

This clone was recorded a few times. The rearrangement links TRBV28 to TRBJ1-2; D might be TRBD1 (6 bases). CDR1 and CDR2 (germline): MDHEN, SYDVKM. The CDR3 contains 13 residues. The CDR3 DNA reads as TGTGCGTCCCGGGGGGGCGATGGCTATGGCTACACCTTC. It codes for CASRGGDGYGYTF.

J is TRBJ1-5 and V is TRBV6-5, with D hard to call. The CDR3 runs 15 residues. V was clipped by 0 bases and J by 2 bases, with 8 bases between them. Germline lookup yields CDR1 MNHEY and CDR2 SVGAGI. The CDR3 DNA sequence: TGTGCCAGCAGTTACTCTATCCGGGGCAATCAGCCCCAGCATTTT. This codes for CASSYSIRGNQPQHF.

The J gene is TRBJ1-6, the V gene TRBV6-1; 7 nucleotides match TRBD1. This CDR3 contains 16 residues. Unmatched junction bases numbered 7, after V lost 2 bases and J lost 6 bases. Germline loops: CDR1 MNHNS, CDR2 SASEGT. CDR3 sequence: CASSEWGDRFNSPLHF. The CDR3 DNA is TGTGCCAGCAGTGAATGGGGGGACAGATTTAATTCACCCCTCCACTTT.

The chain has TRBV6-1 and TRBJ1-1; D possibly corresponds to TRBD1 (5 bases). Per the germline V gene, CDR1 is MNHNS and CDR2 is SASEGT. CDR3 length: 13 residues. V lost 2 bases, J lost 6 bases, and 10 bases lay in between. The CDR3 region is CASSENGAAEAFF. The CDR3 DNA follows: TGTGCCAGCAGTGAAAATGGGGCCGCTGAAGCTTTCTTT.

This clone is a singleton in its sample. This rearrangement joins TRBV30 to TRBJ1-1; D unclear. Trimming cost V 2 bases and J 0 bases, with 7 bases left between them. The CDR3 has 13 residues. CDR1 is GTSNPN and CDR2 is SVGIG in the germline V gene (reference sequence). The CDR3 is CAWSYGVNTEAFF. The CDR3 DNA reads TGTGCCTGGAGTTACGGGGTGAACACTGAAGCTTTCTTT.

This chain links TRBV24-1 with TRBJ2-1; 9 bases map to TRBD2. This CDR3 has 14 amino acids. Germline CDR1 and CDR2: KGHDR and SFDVKD. J was trimmed by 5 bases and V by 5 bases; bases with no gene match: 3. The DNA for the CDR3 is TGTGCCACCAGTGTTAGCGGGAGTGACAATGAGCAGTTCTTC. Its translation is CATSVSGSDNEQFF.

The chain recombines TRBV7-6 with TRBJ2-2, with D perhaps matching TRBD2 (7 bases). The CDR3 is 17 residues long. Per the germline V gene, CDR1 is SGHVS and CDR2 is FNYEAQ. V lost 6 bases to trimming and J lost 5 bases, with 22 bases between them. CDR3 nucleotides: TGTGCCAGCAGGAGATTGTCGGGGGGCCTGAATACCGGGGAGCTGTTTTTT. Its translation: CASRRLSGGLNTGELFF.

The rearrangement joins TRBV24-1 to TRBJ2-3; weak D call: TRBD1 (6 bases). CDR3 length: 18 residues. Germline V lookup: CDR1 KGHDR, CDR2 SFDVKD. The ends were cut back, 2 bases at V and 2 bases at J, with 19 bases in the middle. Here the CDR3 reads CATSDSLTGPHLTDTQYF. CDR3 DNA: TGTGCCACCAGTGATTCACTGACAGGTCCTCACCTCACAGATACGCAGTATTTT.

V and J are TRBV13 and TRBJ2-2; 11 bases agree with TRBD1. Per germline, CDR1 PRHDT and CDR2 FYEKMQ (reference sequence). V shed 5 bases, J shed 4 bases, and the junction held 6 bases outside the gene matches. This CDR3 region has 16 residues. The CDR3: CASSLRDRGITGELFF. In DNA form, the CDR3 reads TGTGCCAGCAGCCTCCGGGACAGGGGGATCACCGGGGAGCTGTTTTTT.

This chain connects TRBV5-1 to TRBJ1-2; 8 bases map to TRBD1. CDR3 length: 14 amino acids. J lost 6 bases, V lost 4 bases, and 8 bases had no gene match. Germline V CDR1 and CDR2: SGHRS, YFSETQ. The CDR3 is CASSETGERHGYTF. The CDR3 nucleotides are TGCGCCAGCAGCGAGACAGGGGAGAGACATGGCTACACCTTC.

The rearrangement uses TRBV11-1 and TRBJ2-7, with 10 bases that match TRBD2. Germline-derived CDR1 and CDR2 are SGHAT and FQDESV (reference sequence). The V and J ends lost 5 bases and 1 base, in that order; junction bases with no gene match: 5. This CDR3 has 15 residues. For the CDR3, the DNA is TGTGCCAGCAGCACAAGACTAGCGGGTTCCTACGAGCAGTACTTC. Translated, it gives CASSTRLAGSYEQYF.

V and J are TRBV6-5 and TRBJ2-3, with D possibly matching TRBD2 (6 bases). CDR1 and CDR2 (germline): MNHEY, SVGAGI. V was shortened by 7 bases and J by 1 base, with 9 bases between the two germline ends. CDR3 length: 13 amino acids. The CDR3 DNA follows: TGTGCCAGCAAAACGGGGGGCACAGATACGCAGTATTTT. Its protein product is CASKTGGTDTQYF.

A remark on this clone: The junction differs from germline at one of its ends, possibly a read error. The chain links TRBV27 to TRBJ2-1; TRBD1 agrees at 7 bases. Germline V lookup: CDR1 MNHEY, CDR2 SMNVEV (reference sequence). CDR3 length: 16 residues. This CDR3 is CASSLIGQASDNEQFF. The CDR3 DNA sequence: TGTGCCAGCAGTTTAATTGGACAGGCCTCCGACAATGAGCAGTTCTTC.